This is a list of T cell receptor beta chains from one sample in a study of CD8 T cells in Susac syndrome. TCRdb passed the immunoSEQ multiplex PCR reads through MiXCR, listing each CDR3 protein once. In the table there are about 250,000 distinct CDR3 sequences, just under 95% of which are singletons. The sample consisted of CD4+ T cells from PBMCs. The receptors come from a human donor with multiple sclerosis. The CDR3 runs from the conserved cysteine through the conserved F or W. D genes are given only for firm matches. The size entry is marked missing in some rows and otherwise reads once, few, many or a size class.

TRBV30	NA	NA	TRBJ2-1	CAWSVENSARFGNEQFF	TGTGCCTGGAGTGTTGAGAATAGCGCCCGATTCGGCAATGAGCAGTTCTTC
TRBV25-1	NA	NA	TRBJ2-4	CASSESGREAKNIQYF	TGTGCCAGCAGTGAATCGGGACGAGAAGCCAAAAACATTCAGTACTTC
TRBV11-2	NA	NA	TRBJ2-3	CASSSRLSPATDTQYF	TGTGCCAGCAGCTCGCGACTATCTCCAGCAACAGATACGCAGTATTTT
TRBV6-6	NA	NA	TRBJ2-6	CASSPTRAGANVLTF	TGTGCCAGCAGTCCAACAAGGGCTGGGGCCAACGTCCTGACTTTC
TRBV19	NA	NA	TRBJ2-2	CASSRTNTGELFF	TGTGCCAGTAGTCGGACGAACACCGGGGAGCTGTTTTTT
TRBV3-1	NA	TRBD1	TRBJ1-1	CASSQEPGGGTEAFF	TGTGCCAGCAGCCAAGAACCAGGGGGGGGCACTGAAGCTTTCTTT
TRBV30	NA	NA	TRBJ2-7	CAWSVEDPSEQYF	TGTGCCTGGAGTGTAGAGGACCCGAGCGAGCAGTACTTC
TRBV30	NA	NA	TRBJ2-1	CAWSLEEQFF	TGTGCCTGGAGTTTGGAGGAGCAGTTCTTC
TRBV14	NA	TRBD2	TRBJ2-2	CASSQGSGINTGELFF	TGTGCCAGCAGCCAAGGCAGCGGGATCAACACCGGGGAGCTGTTTTTT
TRBV5-6	NA	NA	TRBJ2-5	CASSLERVWRAETQYF	TGTGCCAGCAGCTTGGAGAGGGTGTGGAGGGCAGAGACCCAGTACTTC
TRBV2	once	NA	TRBJ1-1	CASRGPEFEAFF	TGTGCCAGCCGAGGACCAGAATTTGAAGCTTTCTTT
TRBV7-2	NA	NA	TRBJ2-5	CASSRQDRHQETQYF	TGTGCCAGCAGCCGACAGGACAGACACCAAGAGACCCAGTACTTC
TRBV7-7	NA	TRBD2	TRBJ2-7	CASSPAGGGEQYF	TGTGCCAGCAGTCCAGCGGGGGGAGGAGAGCAGTACTTC
TRBV11-2	NA	TRBD1	TRBJ2-5	CASSLGAGGQETQYF	TGTGCCAGCAGCTTAGGGGCAGGGGGCCAAGAGACCCAGTACTTC
TRBV19	NA	NA	TRBJ2-2	CASSASTNTGELFF	TGTGCCAGTAGTGCGAGCACGAACACCGGGGAGCTGTTTTTT
TRBV30	NA	NA	TRBJ2-2	CAWSVTSWRGRTGELFF	TGTGCCTGGAGTGTAACCTCTTGGAGGGGGCGGACCGGGGAGCTGTTTTTT
TRBV27	once	NA	TRBJ1-4	CASSPNRADNEKLFF	TGTGCCAGCAGCCCCAACCGGGCCGACAATGAAAAACTGTTTTTT
TRBV27	NA	TRBD1	TRBJ1-2	CASSLSRGRSGYTF	TGTGCCAGCAGTTTATCAAGGGGGCGTAGTGGCTACACCTTC
TRBV27	NA	TRBD2	TRBJ2-2	CASRLGLALNTGELFF	TGTGCCAGCAGACTAGGACTAGCGCTCAACACCGGGGAGCTGTTTTTT
TRBV5-1	NA	TRBD1	TRBJ1-4	CASSDRDRGRYEKLFF	TGCGCCAGCAGTGACCGGGACAGGGGGAGATATGAAAAACTGTTTTTT
TRBV6-1	NA	TRBD1	TRBJ1-5	CASSTGGGGQPQHF	TGTGCCAGCAGTACAGGGGGCGGGGGTCAGCCCCAGCATTTT
TRBV2	NA	NA	TRBJ1-5	CASSLRATGWQPQHF	TGTGCCAGCAGTCTCCGGGCCACCGGTTGGCAGCCCCAGCATTTT
TRBV5-1	once	TRBD1	TRBJ1-2	CASSRDSAQANYGYTF	TGCGCCAGCAGCCGGGACAGCGCTCAAGCTAACTATGGCTACACCTTC
TRBV6-6	NA	NA	TRBJ1-5	CASIAPNQPQHF	TGTGCCAGCATAGCCCCCAATCAGCCCCAGCATTTT
TRBV9	NA	NA	TRBJ2-6	CASSVDDGANVLTF	TGTGCCAGCAGCGTAGATGACGGGGCCAACGTCCTGACTTTC
TRBV28	NA	NA	TRBJ2-4	CASSPSLLRGNIQYF	TGTGCCAGCAGTCCATCCCTACTAAGGGGAAACATTCAGTACTTC
TRBV4-1	NA	NA	TRBJ1-2	CASSQVGRRNYGYTF	TGCGCCAGCAGCCAAGTTGGACGGCGTAACTATGGCTACACCTTC
TRBV7-2	NA	TRBD2	TRBJ2-1	CASRTTSGRGYNEQFF	TGTGCCAGCAGGACGACTAGCGGGAGAGGTTACAATGAGCAGTTCTTC
TRBV12-3/TRBV12-4	NA	NA	TRBJ2-1	CASSLGGTSYNEQFF	TGTGCCAGCAGTTTAGGAGGGACTTCCTACAATGAGCAGTTCTTC
TRBV19	NA	NA	TRBJ2-7	CASSIRAKKSYEQYF	TGTGCCAGTAGTATAAGAGCGAAAAAGTCCTACGAGCAGTACTTC
TRBV6-6	NA	NA	TRBJ2-7	CASSYDRTTYEQYF	TGTGCCAGCAGTTACGACAGGACCACCTACGAGCAGTACTTC
TRBV6-6	NA	NA	TRBJ1-5	CASEIGGWGSQPQHF	TGTGCCAGTGAAATTGGGGGATGGGGTTCTCAGCCCCAGCATTTT
TRBV20-1	few	TRBD1	TRBJ2-7	CSARVIGQAYEQYF	TGCAGTGCTAGAGTCATAGGACAGGCCTACGAGCAGTACTTC
TRBV19	once	NA	TRBJ1-6	CASSLQDSYNSPLHF	TGTGCCAGTAGTCTACAGGACAGCTATAATTCACCCCTCCACTTT
TRBV7-3	NA	NA	TRBJ2-7	CASSLSGGHIYEQYF	TGTGCCAGCAGCCTGTCGGGGGGCCACATCTACGAGCAGTACTTC
TRBV7-2	NA	TRBD1	TRBJ2-5	CASSMTGLETQYF	TGTGCCAGCAGCATGACAGGGCTAGAGACCCAGTACTTC
TRBV15	NA	TRBD1	TRBJ1-1	CATSREVDRGLAFF	TGTGCCACCAGCAGAGAAGTAGACAGGGGGCTGGCTTTCTTT
TRBV30	NA	NA	TRBJ2-1	CAWSLPRTINDNEQFF	TGTGCCTGGAGCCTCCCCAGGACGATAAACGACAATGAGCAGTTCTTC
TRBV2	NA	NA	TRBJ1-2	CASSGPVGGDANYGYTF	TGTGCCAGCAGTGGCCCAGTCGGGGGGGACGCTAACTATGGCTACACCTTC